The next 20 T cell receptor beta chains were all read from a single sample in a study of cytomegalovirus exposure and HLA in healthy donors. Assay: immunoSEQ multiplex PCR; the TCRdb copy retains only in-frame clones and omits some. The sample contains 95,000 to 150,000 clones, around 85% of which appear only once. The material sequenced was PBMCs. The receptors derive from a woman aged 25-40 years in good health and CMV-seronegative.

The CDR3 region is CASSFETSGGNEQFF. The CDR3 DNA reads as TGTGCCAGCAGCTTTGAGACTAGCGGCGGCAATGAGCAGTTCTTC. V is TRBV11-2 and J is TRBJ2-1; 9 bases match TRBD2. Trimming at V came to 3 bases and at J to 6 bases, leaving 6 bases not matched to a gene. The CDR3 has 15 residues. Looked up from germline, CDR1 is SGHAT and CDR2 is FQNNGV. Together with reference TRBV11-2 and TRBJ2-1, the CDR3 gives the full variable domain: EAGVAQSPRYKIIEKRQSVAFWCNPISGHATLYWYQQILGQGPKLLIQFQNNGVVDDSQLPKDRFSAERLKGVDSTLKIQPAKLEDSAVYLCASSFETSGGNEQFFGPGTRLTVL.

The chain is built from TRBV7-9 and TRBJ2-1, with D perhaps matching TRBD1 (6 bases). This CDR3 spans 16 amino acids. Trimming pared 2 bases from V and 2 bases from J, leaving 13 bases between. CDR1 SEHNR and CDR2 FQNEAQ come from the germline V gene (reference sequence). CDR3 coding DNA: TGTGCCAGCAGCTTATTAAAGACAGGAGCCTACAATGAGCAGTTCTTC. It codes for CASSLLKTGAYNEQFF.

This chain connects TRBV6-5 to TRBJ1-5, with D hard to call. Germline CDR1 MNHEY, CDR2 SVGAGI. This CDR3 contains 15 residues. V was trimmed by 6 bases and J by 4 bases, leaving 16 bases between them. CDR3 nucleotides: TGTGCCAGCAGCCTACTTTATCCCCCAAATCAGCCCCAGCATTTT. Protein: CASSLLYPPNQPQHF.

The chain employs TRBV2 and TRBJ2-2, with a weak D call TRBD1 (5 bases). Germline-derived CDR1 and CDR2 are SNHLY and FYNNEI. V shed 6 bases and J shed 6 bases, with 5 bases lying between them. The CDR3 is 11 amino acids. The CDR3 DNA sequence: TGTGCCAGCAGAGGGGCCGGGGAGCTGTTTTTT. Translated: CASRGAGELFF.

The table lists this clone with a count of one. V usage is TRBV10-3 and J usage is TRBJ2-3, with 9 positions matching TRBD2. The CDR3 covers 13 residues. V shed 8 bases and J 3 bases; nucleotides not matched to a gene: 3. Looked up from germline, CDR1 is ENHRY and CDR2 is SYGVKD. The CDR3 loop reads CAIGAGGTDTQYF. CDR3 DNA: TGTGCCATCGGTGCGGGGGGGACAGATACGCAGTATTTT.

This chain connects TRBV7-8 to TRBJ1-5, with 7 bases aligning to TRBD1. CDR1 and CDR2 (germline): SGHVS, FQNEAQ. The junction had 5 bases not matched to a gene; V was cut back by 6 bases and J by 0 bases. The CDR3 loop spans 15 amino acids. The CDR3 nucleotides are TGTGCCAGCAGAGAGGGACAGTATAGCAATCAGCCCCAGCATTTT. Its translation: CASREGQYSNQPQHF.

This clone has only a few counts. This chain joins TRBV6-1 and TRBJ1-5; the match to TRBD1 covers 8 bases. With V trimmed by 0 bases and J by 6 bases, 4 bases remained unmatched. Germline V lookup: CDR1 MNHNS, CDR2 SASEGT. CDR3 length equals 15 residues. CDR3 protein: CASSEAPGTGQPQHF. The CDR3 coding sequence is TGTGCCAGCAGTGAAGCCCCCGGGACAGGTCAGCCCCAGCATTTT.

V is TRBV4-1 and J is TRBJ2-3; 7 bases align to TRBD1. Germline V lookup: CDR1 MGHRA, CDR2 YSYEKL. The CDR3 loop spans 14 amino acids. The ends lost 3 bases at V and 1 base at J; junction bases unmatched: 1. The CDR3 nucleotides are TGCGCCAGCAGCCATGGGACAGGCACAGATACGCAGTATTTT. This gives the protein CASSHGTGTDTQYF.

This clone was detected only a few times. The gene calls are TRBV30 and TRBJ2-2; TRBD1 matches 9 bases. The CDR3 is 14 residues long. Germline V gene data show CDR1 as GTSNPN and CDR2 as SVGIG (reference sequence). With V trimmed by 3 bases and J by 5 bases, 4 bases remained unmatched. This chain's CDR3 is CAWSSGQGTGELFF. In DNA form, the CDR3 reads TGTGCCTGGAGCTCCGGACAGGGGACCGGGGAGCTGTTTTTT. Using reference TRBV30 and TRBJ2-2 for the parts outside the CDR3, the full variable domain is SQTIHQWPATLVQPVGSPLSLECTVEGTSNPNLYWYRQAAGRGLQLLFYSVGIGQISSEVPQNLSASRPQDRQFILSSKKLLLSDSGFYLCAWSSGQGTGELFFGEGSRLTVL.

The CDR3 sequence: CASRSQGAWFF. The CDR3 DNA reads TGTGCCAGCAGATCCCAGGGGGCATGGTTCTTC. The chain joins TRBV7-9 to TRBJ2-1, with 8 positions matching TRBD1. V shed 6 bases, J shed 15 bases, and the junction held 7 bases outside the gene matches. Germline assignment: CDR1 SEHNR and CDR2 FQNEAQ (reference sequence). This CDR3 is 11 amino acids long.

The chain employs TRBV27 and TRBJ1-1, with D tentatively TRBD1 (6 bases). The germline gives CDR1 MNHEY, CDR2 SMNVEV (reference sequence). V lost 5 bases to trimming and J lost 0 bases, with 16 bases between them. This CDR3 is 16 amino acids long. The CDR3 DNA is TGTGCCAGCAGTAGGAGCGTAGGACAGATGAACACTGAAGCTTTCTTT. Protein: CASSRSVGQMNTEAFF.

This clone turned up a few times. J is TRBJ2-7 and V is TRBV7-8, with 10 bases matching TRBD2. This CDR3 is built from 17 residues. Looked up from germline, CDR1 is SGHVS and CDR2 is FQNEAQ. V dropped 1 base and J dropped 3; count of bases not matched to a gene: 9. The CDR3 region is CASSLGLAGARDYEQYF. In DNA form, the CDR3 reads TGTGCCAGCAGCTTAGGCCTAGCGGGGGCCCGTGACTACGAGCAGTACTTC.

This sequence joins TRBV9 and TRBJ1-3; D gene unclear. Germline CDR1 is SGDLS and CDR2 is YYNGEE. V was trimmed by 3 bases and J by 2 bases, leaving 12 bases between them. The CDR3 runs to 15 residues. The CDR3 here is CASSGLGVAGNTIYF. CDR3 in DNA: TGTGCCAGCAGCGGACTGGGAGTGGCTGGAAACACCATATATTTT. Supplemented by reference TRBV9 and TRBJ1-3, the full variable domain reads DSGVTQTPKHLITATGQRVTLRCSPRSGDLSVYWYQQSLDQGLQFLIQYYNGEERAKGNILERFSAQQFPDLHSELNLSSLELGDSALYFCASSGLGVAGNTIYFGEGSWLTVV.

The V gene is TRBV6-5, the J gene TRBJ1-2; 7 bases are a match to TRBD1. CDR1 and CDR2 from the germline V gene are MNHEY and SVGAGI. This CDR3 comprises 14 residues. Trimming took 1 base from V and 2 from J; bases not matched to a gene: 1. Here the CDR3 reads CASSYYRGNYGYTF. The CDR3 bases are TGTGCCAGCAGTTACTACAGGGGCAACTATGGCTACACCTTC.

This chain joins TRBV27 and TRBJ1-5; TRBD1 matches at 8 bases. V lost 2 bases to trimming and J lost 6 bases; unmatched junction nucleotides: 9. The length of the CDR3 is 16 residues. Germline V CDR1 and CDR2: MNHEY, SMNVEV (reference sequence). The CDR3 DNA reads TGTGCCAGCAGTTTACGGTGGACAGGGTCTGGTCAGCCCCAGCATTTT. This codes for CASSLRWTGSGQPQHF.

The V call is TRBV2, the J call TRBJ1-4; 9 bases line up with TRBD1. CDR3 length: 15 amino acids. After removal of 6 bases from V and 0 bases from J, the junction contained 2 bases not matched to a gene. Germline assignment: CDR1 SNHLY and CDR2 FYNNEI. The chain's CDR3 is CASRWTGATNEKLFF. The CDR3, as DNA: TGTGCCAGCAGGTGGACAGGGGCAACTAATGAAAAACTGTTTTTT.

The chain has TRBV29-1 and TRBJ1-1; 7 bases align to TRBD1. The CDR3 is 12 amino acids. The germline gives CDR1 SQVTM, CDR2 ANQGSEA. V was clipped by 7 bases and J by 6 bases; unmatched bases: 8. DNA of the CDR3: TGCAGCGCCGAGACAGGGAAGGCTGAAGCTTTCTTT. Amino acid sequence: CSAETGKAEAFF.

The chain uses TRBV25-1 and TRBJ2-7, with D hard to call. Germline-derived CDR1 and CDR2 are MGHDK and SYGVNS. Trimming cost V 1 base and J 3 bases, with 10 bases left between them. This CDR3 comprises 14 residues. In DNA, the CDR3 is TGTGCCAGCAGTGAATTCTGGCCGGGCTACGAGCAGTACTTC. Encoded protein: CASSEFWPGYEQYF.

The rearrangement links TRBV19 to TRBJ1-1; D gene ambiguous. Deletions cut 7 bases from V and 4 bases from J, with 19 bases between. Germline V gene lookup returns CDR1 LNHDA and CDR2 SQIVND (reference sequence). CDR3 length: 15 amino acids. The CDR3 loop is CASIYTSWASTEAFF. The CDR3 coding sequence is TGTGCCAGTATCTATACGTCCTGGGCGTCCACTGAAGCTTTCTTT.

Here the CDR3 DNA reads TGTGCCAGCAGCTTGAGGGTCAGGGGGCCGGGCACTGAAGCTTTCTTT. Its protein is CASSLRVRGPGTEAFF. This chain uses TRBV5-4 with TRBJ1-1; 8 positions agree with TRBD1. Germline trimming cut 1 base from V and 4 bases from J; bases unmatched to any gene: 9. CDR3 size: 16 residues. In germline, CDR1 is SGHNT, CDR2 YYREEE (reference sequence).